These T cell receptor beta chains were read from a single sample in a study of blood T cell repertoires in COVID-19. This table comes from immunoSEQ multiplex PCR, and its TCRdb copy is limited to in-frame clones, with some not included. The table shows roughly 57,000 clones, with roughly nine tenths occurring only once. Sequenced material: peripheral blood. These receptors all stem from a human donor in a cohort sampled during active COVID-19. The CDR3 runs from the conserved cysteine through the conserved F or W. The order of the fields is J gene, clone size, D gene, V gene, CDR3 DNA, CDR3 protein. The D gene is left open where the match is weak. Rows may omit the clone size; those that give it use once, few, many or a size class.

>TRBJ1-1|NA|TRBD1|TRBV6-5
TGTGCCAGCAGGACAGGGGGGAACACTGAAGCTTTCTTT
CASRTGGNTEAFF
>TRBJ2-1|NA|TRBD2|TRBV9
TGTGCCAGCAGCGTGACTAGCGTGCATGAGCAGTTCTTC
CASSVTSVHEQFF
>TRBJ1-5|NA|NA|TRBV6-5
TGTGCCAGCAGTCTGGTCAGGCGCGCCAATCAGCCCCAGCATTTT
CASSLVRRANQPQHF
>TRBJ1-3|NA|NA|TRBV5-1
TGCGCCAGCAGCTTGGATGGGAGCACCATATATTTT
CASSLDGSTIYF
>TRBJ2-1|NA|TRBD1|TRBV5-1
TGCGCCAGCAGCTGGGACAGGGCCTACAATGAGCAGTTCTTC
CASSWDRAYNEQFF
>TRBJ2-5|once|TRBD1|TRBV4-3
TGCGCCAGCAGCCAAGATGTTTGGCGGGACAGGCCCCAAGAGACCCAGTACTTC
CASSQDVWRDRPQETQYF
>TRBJ2-1|NA|NA|TRBV4-1
TGCGCCAGCAGCCAAGAGAGAGCACGGATATCCGCGGTCTCAGACAATGAGCAGTTCTTC
CASSQERARISAVSDNEQFF
>TRBJ2-5|NA|TRBD2|TRBV4-1
TGCGCCAGCAGCCAACAAAACGGGGGGACCCCCAGGGAGACCCAGTACTTC
CASSQQNGGTPRETQYF
>TRBJ1-6|NA|NA|TRBV18
TGTGCCAGCTCACCAGGGCACGATTCACCCCTCCACTTT
CASSPGHDSPLHF
>TRBJ2-3|NA|TRBD1|TRBV28
TGTGCCAGCAGTTCCGGGACAGGAAGAGATACGCAGTATTTT
CASSSGTGRDTQYF
>TRBJ2-5|NA|TRBD1|TRBV7-9
TGTGCCAGCAGCTCAATCCTACAGGGGGCGGAGGAGACCCAGTACTTC
CASSSILQGAEETQYF
>TRBJ1-5|NA|NA|TRBV6-1
TGTGCCAGCAGTGAAATCGGGATTATTCAGCCCCAGCATTTT
CASSEIGIIQPQHF
>TRBJ1-2|NA|NA|TRBV11-2
TGTGCCAGCAGCTTAGCTAGTCCAGGGAAAGTGAAGGGCTACACCTTC
CASSLASPGKVKGYTF
>TRBJ2-6|NA|NA|TRBV27
TGTGCCAGCAGTCCTCCCCCCGGCTCTGGGGCCAACGTCCTGACTTTC
CASSPPPGSGANVLTF
>TRBJ1-6|NA|TRBD1|TRBV27
TGTGCCAGCAGTGGACCAGGGGGCACACCCCTCCACTTT
CASSGPGGTPLHF
>TRBJ2-1|once|TRBD2|TRBV30
TGTGCCTGGGCGACTAGCGGGATAACCAATGAGCAGTTCTTC
CAWATSGITNEQFF
>TRBJ1-5|NA|NA|TRBV19
TGTGCCAGTAGTCTTGCCGTGGCGATTATACGGGACATAAATCAGCCCCAGCATTTT
CASSLAVAIIRDINQPQHF
>TRBJ2-2|NA|NA|TRBV11-2
TGTGCCAGCAGCTTAGAATGGGGGCGCACCTGGGAGCTGTTTTTT
CASSLEWGRTWELFF
>TRBJ1-6|NA|NA|TRBV2
TGTGCCAGCAGTGAATCCCCGGGAGGCAATTCACCCCTCCACTTT
CASSESPGGNSPLHF
>TRBJ1-5|NA|NA|TRBV19
TGTGCCAGTAGTATAGTACCCCCAGGGGTCTGGAGGCAGCCCCAGCATTTT
CASSIVPPGVWRQPQHF
>TRBJ1-6|NA|TRBD1|TRBV7-2
TGTGCCAGCAGCTCACGGACAGGAGGGAATTCACCCCTCCACTTT
CASSSRTGGNSPLHF
>TRBJ2-2|once|TRBD1|TRBV7-9
TGTGCCAGCAGTTTCTTGGGGACAGGGAGGGCCGGGGAGCTGTTTTTT
CASSFLGTGRAGELFF
>TRBJ1-2|few|NA|TRBV7-9
TGTGCCAGCAGCTTAGATAGTGGAGGTTACTATGGCTACACCTTC
CASSLDSGGYYGYTF
>TRBJ1-5|NA|TRBD1|TRBV9
TGTGCCAGCAGCCCCGGGACAGGCTTTCGCCTGCCCCAGCATTTT
CASSPGTGFRLPQHF
>TRBJ2-1|NA|TRBD2|TRBV6-5
TGTGCCAGCAGTCCTATAGCGGGAGAACGCAATGAGCAGTTCTTC
CASSPIAGERNEQFF
>TRBJ2-5|NA|TRBD1|TRBV15
TGTGCCACCAGCAGACTTCGCCCGGGACAGGGACAAGAGACCCAGTACTTC
CATSRLRPGQGQETQYF
>TRBJ2-7|NA|TRBD1|TRBV4-2
TGTGCCAGCAGCCAAGATTTTGAACAGGGGGCGCGCCACGAGCAGTACTTC
CASSQDFEQGARHEQYF
>TRBJ2-2|NA|TRBD2|TRBV4-3
TGCGCCAGCAGCCAAGATTTGACGGGGGGAAAAACCGGGGAGCTGTTTTTT
CASSQDLTGGKTGELFF
>TRBJ2-7|NA|TRBD2|TRBV6-5
TGTGCCAGCAGGCCCAGGACTAGCGGGATCTACGAGCAGTACTTC
CASRPRTSGIYEQYF
>TRBJ1-5|NA|NA|TRBV19
TGTGCCAGTAGTATAGATCTCGGTCAGCCCCAGCATTTT
CASSIDLGQPQHF
>TRBJ2-1|NA|TRBD1|TRBV5-1
TGCGCCAGCAAGTTTGGGGTCCTGGGACCGGGACAGGGTGGAAATGAGCAGTTCTTC
CASKFGVLGPGQGGNEQFF
>TRBJ1-1|NA|NA|TRBV20-1
TGCAGTGCTAGTTCGAGGACATATGGTTTCTTT
CSASSRTYGFF
>TRBJ2-1|NA|TRBD2|TRBV4-2
TGTGCCAGCAGCCAAGATACGACTAGCGTGATAGAGCAGTTCTTC
CASSQDTTSVIEQFF
>TRBJ2-7|NA|NA|TRBV12-3/TRBV12-4
TGTGCCAGCAGTTTAGTTGTTACCTACGAGCAGTACTTC
CASSLVVTYEQYF
>TRBJ2-3|NA|NA|TRBV18
TGTGCCAGCTCACCGGACTACGTGAGCACAGATACGCAGTATTTT
CASSPDYVSTDTQYF
>TRBJ2-7|few|NA|TRBV4-1
TGCGCCAGCAGCCAAGAAAGGGTGCAGGGTACCGAGCAGTACTTC
CASSQERVQGTEQYF
>TRBJ1-1|NA|TRBD1|TRBV12-3/TRBV12-4
TGTGCCAGCAGCCGGGACAGGGTTGAAGCTTTCTTT
CASSRDRVEAFF
>TRBJ1-2|NA|TRBD1|TRBV6-5
TGTGCCAGCAGGGGACAGGGTAACGATGGCTACACCTTC
CASRGQGNDGYTF
>TRBJ2-1|NA|NA|TRBV7-2
TGTGCCAGCAGCTTAAAGAACAGCTTCAATGAGCAGTTCTTC
CASSLKNSFNEQFF
>TRBJ2-2|NA|TRBD2|TRBV5-6
TGTGCCAGCAGCATGGATAGCGGGAGTGAGGCCGGGGAGCTGTTTTTT
CASSMDSGSEAGELFF
>TRBJ2-1|once|NA|TRBV2
TGTGCCAGCAGTGAGGGCGACAGGGAGGATGAGCAGTTCTTC
CASSEGDREDEQFF
>TRBJ2-5|NA|TRBD2|TRBV7-9
TGTGCCAGCAGCTTATCCAAGCGGGGGCCACAGTCGGGGACCCAGTACTTC
CASSLSKRGPQSGTQYF
>TRBJ2-7|NA|TRBD1|TRBV19
TGTGCCAGTAGTGTTGGACAGGGGTCCTACGAGCAGTACTTC
CASSVGQGSYEQYF
>TRBJ2-7|NA|NA|TRBV5-1
TGCGCCAGCAGCTTTGGGCAGGGGCGATCCTACGAGCAGTACTTC
CASSFGQGRSYEQYF
>TRBJ2-3|NA|NA|TRBV4-2
TGTGCCAGCAGCCATGGTTCGGTGGGAGTAAGCACAGATACGCAGTATTTT
CASSHGSVGVSTDTQYF
>TRBJ1-1|NA|NA|TRBV29-1
TGCAGCGTTGGGGGGGTGAACACTGAAGCTTTCTTT
CSVGGVNTEAFF
>TRBJ1-2|NA|NA|TRBV7-9
TGTGCCAGCAGCTTAGTCGGCAGGGCATCTAACTATGGCTACACCTTC
CASSLVGRASNYGYTF